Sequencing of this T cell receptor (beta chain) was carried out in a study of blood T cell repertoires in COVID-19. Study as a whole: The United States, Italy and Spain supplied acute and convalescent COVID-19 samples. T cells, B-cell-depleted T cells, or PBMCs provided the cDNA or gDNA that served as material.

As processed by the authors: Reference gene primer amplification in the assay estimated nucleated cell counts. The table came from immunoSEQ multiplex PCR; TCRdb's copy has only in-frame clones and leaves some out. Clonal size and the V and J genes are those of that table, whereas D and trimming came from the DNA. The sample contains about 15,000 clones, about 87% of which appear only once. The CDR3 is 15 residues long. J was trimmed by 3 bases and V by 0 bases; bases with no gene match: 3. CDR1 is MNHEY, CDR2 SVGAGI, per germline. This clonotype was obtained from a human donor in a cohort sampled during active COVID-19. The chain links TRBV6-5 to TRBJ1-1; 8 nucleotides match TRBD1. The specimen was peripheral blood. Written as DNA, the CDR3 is TGTGCCAGCAGTTACTCGAGGACAGGGTACACTGAAGCTTTCTTT. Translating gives CASSYSRTGYTEAFF.